The 15 T cell receptor beta chains given below trace back to one sample, sequenced in a study of blood T cell repertoires in COVID-19 (dated by TCRdb to 2020 to 2022). Libraries were built with the immunoSEQ multiplex PCR assay. Not all clones reach the TCRdb copy of this immuneACCESS table, which keeps in-frame sequences only. Checked studies attribute under half of the gap to unresolved V genes and leave the rest unexplained. The sample table lists about 240,000 clones, about 85% of them with a count of one. The ten biggest clones cover approximately 7.9% of the sample. The sequencing input was peripheral blood. These receptor sequences come from a man aged 55 to 70 who had recovered from COVID-19.

This clone was observed a single time. The CDR3 region is CASSISASGGAYGKNIQYF. CDR3 coding DNA: TGTGCCAGTAGTATATCGGCTAGCGGGGGGGCTTATGGCAAAAACATTCAGTACTTC. The chain has TRBV19 and TRBJ2-4; 12 bases fit TRBD2. Germline CDR1 is LNHDA and CDR2 is SQIVND (reference sequence). The CDR3 is made up of 19 amino acids. Unmatched junction bases numbered 11, after V lost 2 bases and J lost 3 bases. Combining the CDR3 with reference TRBV19 and TRBJ2-4 gives the whole variable domain DGGITQSPKYLFRKEGQNVTLSCEQNLNHDAMYWYRQDPGQGLRLIYYSQIVNDFQKGDIAEGYSVSREKKESFPLTVTSAQKNPTAFYLCASSISASGGAYGKNIQYFGAGTRLSVL.

The V gene is TRBV6-5, the J gene TRBJ1-1; D remains ambiguous. V was clipped by 0 bases and J by 7 bases, with 12 bases between them. Germline values: CDR1 MNHEY, CDR2 SVGAGI. The CDR3 totals 14 residues. The CDR3 sequence: CASSYSRPDREAFF. CDR3 bases: TGTGCCAGCAGTTACTCGCGGCCAGACCGTGAAGCTTTCTTT.

The rearrangement links TRBV16 to TRBJ1-1; D call uncertain. Per germline, CDR1 KGHSY and CDR2 FQNENV. V dropped 0 bases and J dropped 10 bases, with 12 bases sitting between them. The CDR3 is 13 amino acids. The CDR3 loop is CASSQSLTEVAFF. The CDR3 region has the DNA TGTGCCAGCAGCCAATCCCTGACGGAGGTAGCTTTCTTT. Using reference TRBV16 and TRBJ1-1 for the parts outside the CDR3, the full variable domain is GEEVAQTPKHLVRGEGQKAKLYCAPIKGHSYVFWYQQVLKNEFKFLISFQNENVFDETGMPKERFSAKCLPNSPCSLEIQATKLEDSAVYFCASSQSLTEVAFFGQGTRLTVV.

The rearrangement uses TRBV9 and TRBJ1-4, with D hard to call. CDR3 size: 17 residues. Trimming stripped 0 bases from V and 2 bases from J, with 14 bases between. Per germline, CDR1 SGDLS and CDR2 YYNGEE. The CDR3: CASSVVEGGSTNEKLFF. CDR3 sequence (DNA): TGTGCCAGCAGCGTAGTCGAGGGCGGCAGTACTAATGAAAAACTGTTTTTT.

The chain is built from TRBV2 and TRBJ1-4; D possibly corresponds to TRBD1 (5 bases). Deletions cut 6 bases from V and 5 bases from J, with 16 bases between. Germline values: CDR1 SNHLY, CDR2 FYNNEI. The CDR3 covers 15 residues. The CDR3 DNA reads as TGTGCCAGCAGCGACTCAGGGATTCCGAATGAAAAACTGTTTTTT. Encoded protein: CASSDSGIPNEKLFF.

The V gene is TRBV11-2, the J gene TRBJ2-5; 9 nucleotides align to TRBD1. V lost 6 bases to trimming and J lost 5 bases; unmatched junction nucleotides: 13. Germline CDR1 reads SGHAT; CDR2 reads FQNNGV. CDR3 length equals 16 residues. CDR3 amino acids: CASRRPGQGRFETQYF. The CDR3 DNA reads TGTGCCAGCAGACGACCGGGACAGGGTCGGTTCGAGACCCAGTACTTC.

This clone showed up just once. The rearrangement uses TRBV19 and TRBJ2-3, with 9 positions matching TRBD2. The germline CDR1 and CDR2 sequences are LNHDA and SQIVND (reference sequence). Unmatched junction bases numbered 6, after V lost 3 bases and J lost 2 bases. This CDR3 region has 16 residues. CDR3 protein: CASSISGGSFTDTQYF. The DNA of the CDR3 is TGTGCCAGTAGTATTAGCGGGGGCTCGTTCACAGATACGCAGTATTTT.

J is TRBJ2-1 and V is TRBV6-5; 11 bases line up with TRBD2. The trim removed 6 bases at V and 5 bases at J, leaving 6 bases unmatched. The CDR3 length is 15 residues. Germline V gene data show CDR1 as MNHEY and CDR2 as SVGAGI. In DNA, the CDR3 is TGTGCCAGCAGACCACTAGCGGGGGTTCACAATGAGCAGTTCTTC. The encoded protein is CASRPLAGVHNEQFF.

This rearrangement joins TRBV4-1 to TRBJ2-3, with 8 bases fitting TRBD2. CDR1 is MGHRA and CDR2 is YSYEKL in the germline V gene. With V trimmed by 3 bases and J by 2 bases, 10 bases remained unmatched. The CDR3 sequence is 17 residues long. The CDR3 coding sequence is TGCGCCAGCAGCCATCCCTCCGGGCGGGGGGCCACAGATACGCAGTATTTT. Translated, it gives CASSHPSGRGATDTQYF.

V is TRBV19 and J is TRBJ2-5, with 8 bases aligning to TRBD1. After removal of 5 bases from V and 1 base from J, the junction contained 6 bases not matched to a gene. Germline CDR1 reads LNHDA; CDR2 reads SQIVND (reference sequence). The CDR3 extends over 15 amino acids. The CDR3: CASSPRGQVQETQYF. CDR3 in DNA: TGTGCCAGTAGTCCCAGGGGACAGGTCCAAGAGACCCAGTACTTC.

This sequence joins TRBV7-9 and TRBJ1-1; 7 bases map to TRBD1. CDR1 is SEHNR and CDR2 is FQNEAQ in the germline V gene (reference sequence). The CDR3 consists of 14 residues. V was clipped by 7 bases and J by 6 bases; unmatched bases: 11. As DNA, the CDR3 is TGTGCCAGCACCGCGGGGCAGGGGGAATCTGAAGCTTTCTTT. Encoded protein: CASTAGQGESEAFF.

The chain couples TRBV30 to TRBJ2-7; D is perhaps TRBD1 (5 bases). The germline V gene encodes CDR1 GTSNPN and CDR2 SVGIG (reference sequence). The CDR3 has 18 amino acids. Trimming shortened V by 1 base and J by 1 base, and 23 bases separated the two germline ends. This chain's CDR3 is CAWSARPKTALKSYEQYF. In DNA form, the CDR3 reads TGTGCCTGGAGTGCGCGGCCCAAGACAGCTTTGAAATCCTACGAGCAGTACTTC.

To note about this clone: Additional DNA sequences in this sample encode the identical CDR3. The chain employs TRBV2 and TRBJ2-3; D ambiguous. Germline V gene lookup returns CDR1 SNHLY and CDR2 FYNNEI. V was cut by 5 bases and J by 2 bases, with 2 bases left in between. The CDR3 runs 11 residues. The CDR3 coding sequence is TGTGCCAGCAGTTACACAGATACGCAGTATTTT. Its translation is CASSYTDTQYF.

The rearrangement uses TRBV6-1 and TRBJ1-2, with D tentatively TRBD1 (6 bases). The CDR3 sequence is 16 residues long. Germline-derived CDR1 and CDR2 are MNHNS and SASEGT. Trimming pared 1 base from V and 4 bases from J, leaving 16 bases between. This CDR3 is CASSEGLNRAGYGYTF. CDR3 in DNA: TGTGCCAGCAGTGAAGGGTTAAACAGGGCAGGCTATGGCTACACCTTC.

The table lists this clone with a count of one. V usage is TRBV7-9 and J usage is TRBJ1-2, with 7 bases aligning to TRBD1. Per the germline V gene, CDR1 is SEHNR and CDR2 is FQNEAQ (reference sequence). The CDR3 is made up of 12 amino acids. The V gene end was trimmed by 1 base and the J gene end by 13 bases; junction bases not matched to a gene: 6. This CDR3 reads CASSLGQGDATF. The CDR3 DNA follows: TGTGCCAGCAGCTTAGGACAGGGCGACGCCACCTTC. The full variable domain, completed using reference TRBV7-9 and TRBJ1-2, is DTGVSQNPRHKITKRGQNVTFRCDPISEHNRLYWYRQTLGQGPEFLTYFQNEAQLEKSRLLSDRFSAERPKGSFSTLEIQRTEQGDSAMYLCASSLGQGDATFGSGTRLTVV.